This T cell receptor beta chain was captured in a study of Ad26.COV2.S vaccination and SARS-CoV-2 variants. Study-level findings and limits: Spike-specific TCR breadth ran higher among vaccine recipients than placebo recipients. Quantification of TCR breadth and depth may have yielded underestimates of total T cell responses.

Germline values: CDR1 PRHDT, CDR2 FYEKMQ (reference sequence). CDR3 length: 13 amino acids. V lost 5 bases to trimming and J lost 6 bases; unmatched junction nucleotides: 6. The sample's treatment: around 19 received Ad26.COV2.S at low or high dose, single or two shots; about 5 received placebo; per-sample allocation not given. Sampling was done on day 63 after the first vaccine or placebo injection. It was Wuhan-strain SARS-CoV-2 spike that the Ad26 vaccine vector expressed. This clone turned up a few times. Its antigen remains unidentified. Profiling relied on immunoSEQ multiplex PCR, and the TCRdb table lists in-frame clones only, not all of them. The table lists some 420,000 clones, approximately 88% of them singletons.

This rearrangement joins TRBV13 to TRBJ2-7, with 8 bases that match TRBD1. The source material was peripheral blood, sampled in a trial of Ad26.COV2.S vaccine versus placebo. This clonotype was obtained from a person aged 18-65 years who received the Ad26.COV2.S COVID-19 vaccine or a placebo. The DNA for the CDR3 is TGTGCCAGCAGCATAGACAGGGGATCCGAGCAGTACTTC. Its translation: CASSIDRGSEQYF.